These 21 T cell receptor beta chains were all obtained from the same sample, sequenced in a study of T cell changes during pregnancy in multiple sclerosis. The protocol was immunoSEQ multiplex PCR, while the TCRdb copy is restricted to in-frame clones and leaves out a portion. The data show around 63,000 clones, roughly nine tenths seen once. Specimen: peripheral blood, collected in the third trimester of pregnancy. These receptors originate from a female donor in good health, enrolled as a control in a pregnancy study.

In its sample, this clone was seen once. The chain joins TRBV6-6 to TRBJ2-5; 9 bases line up with TRBD2. Germline CDR1 and CDR2: MNHNY and SVGAGI (reference sequence). This CDR3 is built from 14 residues. V dropped 8 bases and J dropped 1; count of bases not matched to a gene: 5. The CDR3 reads CASGGRVLQETQYF. CDR3 nucleotide sequence: TGTGCCAGCGGCGGGAGGGTTCTCCAAGAGACCCAGTACTTC.

CDR3 sequence reads: CASSPPFDREDGNTIYF. CDR3 nucleotides: TGTGCCAGCTCACCACCCTTCGACAGGGAAGATGGAAACACCATATATTTT. V is TRBV18 and J is TRBJ1-3; 7 bases are shared with TRBD1. The trim removed 0 bases at V and 3 bases at J, leaving 8 bases unmatched. CDR3 size: 17 residues. The germline V gene encodes CDR1 KGHSH and CDR2 LQKENI.

The V gene is TRBV6-5, the J gene TRBJ1-1; D is uncertain. The CDR3 has 14 amino acids. Trimming stripped 0 bases from V and 4 bases from J, with 9 bases between. Germline CDR1 reads MNHEY; CDR2 reads SVGAGI. The CDR3, as DNA: TGTGCCAGCAGTTACTCGAGGTCCCCCACTGAAGCTTTCTTT. Encoded protein: CASSYSRSPTEAFF.

The J gene is TRBJ1-5, the V gene TRBV7-2; 7 nucleotides line up with TRBD1. The CDR3 length is 15 residues. Germline V gene data show CDR1 as SGHTA and CDR2 as FQGNSA. The ends lost 3 bases at V and 3 bases at J; junction bases unmatched: 5. The CDR3 loop is CASSLVGQYNQPQHF. The CDR3 DNA is TGTGCCAGCAGCTTGGTGGGACAGTACAATCAGCCCCAGCATTTT.

The chain combines TRBV9 with TRBJ1-2; D is unresolved. Germline CDR1 and CDR2: SGDLS and YYNGEE. The CDR3 consists of 13 residues. The V and J ends lost 3 bases and 8 bases respectively, with 14 bases between them. DNA for the CDR3: TGTGCCAGCAGCGGAGAGGTCGCGGGGGGCTACACCTTC. It specifies CASSGEVAGGYTF.

The chain combines TRBV9 with TRBJ2-1, with 11 nucleotides matching TRBD2. V was pared by 0 bases and J by 7 bases, with 6 bases of the junction left unmatched. Germline CDR1 reads SGDLS; CDR2 reads YYNGEE. This CDR3 has 16 residues. In DNA form, the CDR3 reads TGTGCCAGCAGCGTAGATAGCGGGAGGGTCGAGAATGAGCAGTTCTTC. Residues: CASSVDSGRVENEQFF. The full variable domain, with the rest looked up from reference TRBV9 and TRBJ2-1, is DSGVTQTPKHLITATGQRVTLRCSPRSGDLSVYWYQQSLDQGLQFLIQYYNGEERAKGNILERFSAQQFPDLHSELNLSSLELGDSALYFCASSVDSGRVENEQFFGPGTRLTVL.

This clone was observed a single time. The gene calls are TRBV7-3 and TRBJ2-7; the D gene is possibly TRBD1 (5 bases). This CDR3 region has 14 residues. The V gene lost 1 base and the J gene lost 10 bases, with 17 bases spanning the gap. Germline V lookup: CDR1 SGHTA, CDR2 FQGTGA. The CDR3 loop is CASSLNSGLSEQYF. Written as DNA, the CDR3 is TGTGCCAGCAGCTTAAACTCAGGGCTTTCCGAACAGTACTTC.

The chain employs TRBV28 and TRBJ2-6; maybe TRBD2 (7 bases). This CDR3 is 14 amino acids long. Trimming took off 10 bases at V and 5 bases at J, with 15 bases between the two ends. CDR1 is MDHEN and CDR2 is SYDVKM in the germline V gene. The CDR3 nucleotides read TGTGCCACCGGGGGGCTAGTGAGGGCCAACGTCCTGACTTTC. Its translation: CATGGLVRANVLTF.

CDR3 sequence reads: CASSRGATDTQYF. For the CDR3, the DNA is TGTGCCAGCAGCCGGGGGGCCACAGATACGCAGTATTTT. The chain links TRBV6-4 to TRBJ2-3, with TRBD2 as a possible D gene (7 bases). V gave up 6 bases and J gave up 2 bases, with 9 bases separating them. Germline V gives CDR1 MRHNA, CDR2 SNTAGT. The CDR3 is 13 amino acids.

The chain carries TRBV7-6 and TRBJ2-3; D possibly corresponds to TRBD2 (6 bases). This CDR3 contains 13 residues. CDR1 SGHVS and CDR2 FNYEAQ come from the germline V gene. Trimming removed 0 bases at V and 5 bases at J, with 6 bases between. In nucleotides, the CDR3 is TGTGCCAGCAGCTTAGCGCGGGGAGATACGCAGTATTTT. Its translation is CASSLARGDTQYF.

The J gene is TRBJ1-1, the V gene TRBV29-1; no reliable D call. V lost 1 base, J lost 8 bases, and 11 bases lay in between. CDR3 size: 12 residues. Germline values: CDR1 SQVTM, CDR2 ANQGSEA. The CDR3 here is CSVEGAETEAFF. For the CDR3, the DNA is TGCAGCGTTGAAGGTGCGGAGACCGAAGCTTTCTTT.

This chain uses TRBV28 with TRBJ1-4; possible D gene TRBD1, 5 bases. The germline V gene has CDR1 MDHEN and CDR2 SYDVKM. The V end lost 3 bases, the J end lost 5 bases, and 13 bases lay between the germline ends. The CDR3 is 15 amino acids. CDR3 sequence: CASSLMGGTNEKLFF. CDR3 bases: TGTGCCAGCAGTTTGATGGGGGGAACAAATGAAAAACTGTTTTTT.

V usage is TRBV6-6 and J usage is TRBJ1-4, with 7 bases aligning to TRBD1. After removal of 6 bases from V and 8 bases from J, the junction contained 9 bases not matched to a gene. Germline CDR1 and CDR2: MNHNY and SVGAGI (reference sequence). The CDR3 totals 14 residues. CDR3 nucleotide sequence: TGTGCCAGCAGCAGCGTGAGGGGGCGAGAAAAACTGTTTTTT. It yields the protein CASSSVRGREKLFF.

This rearrangement joins TRBV9 to TRBJ2-5; 8 bases agree with TRBD2. From germline, CDR1 is SGDLS and CDR2 YYNGEE. This CDR3 comprises 15 residues. Germline trimming cut 0 bases from V and 2 bases from J; bases unmatched to any gene: 3. CDR3 sequence (DNA): TGTGCCAGCAGCGTAGCGGGGGGGCTTCAAGAGACCCAGTACTTC. Translating gives CASSVAGGLQETQYF.

The chain couples TRBV11-2 to TRBJ1-3; 7 positions match TRBD1. Germline trimming cut 5 bases from V and 0 bases from J; bases unmatched to any gene: 7. The CDR3 has 16 amino acids. Germline V gene lookup returns CDR1 SGHAT and CDR2 FQNNGV. The chain's CDR3 is CASSPQGGFSGNTIYF. In DNA, the CDR3 is TGTGCCAGCAGCCCCCAGGGGGGCTTCTCTGGAAACACCATATATTTT.

This clone has just one count. The rearrangement uses TRBV15 and TRBJ1-2, with 7 bases that match TRBD1. There are 15 residues in the CDR3. J lost 7 bases, V lost 0 bases, and 8 bases had no gene match. Germline V CDR1 and CDR2: LNHNV, YYDKDF (reference sequence). DNA of the CDR3: TGTGCCACCAGCAGAGATACAACAGGGGAAGGTGGCTACACCTTC. The encoded protein is CATSRDTTGEGGYTF. Combining the CDR3 with reference TRBV15 and TRBJ1-2 gives the whole variable domain DAMVIQNPRYQVTQFGKPVTLSCSQTLNHNVMYWYQQKSSQAPKLLFHYYDKDFNNEADTPDNFQSRRPNTSFCFLDIRSPGLGDTAMYLCATSRDTTGEGGYTFGSGTRLTVV.

The chain recombines TRBV7-6 with TRBJ2-7; 12 bases are shared with TRBD2. The CDR3 is 16 amino acids. V shed 4 bases and J 5 bases; nucleotides not matched to a gene: 9. Germline CDR1 reads SGHVS; CDR2 reads FNYEAQ. The CDR3 spells CASSSARTSGDHEQYF. The CDR3 nucleotides are TGTGCCAGCAGCTCCGCGCGGACTAGCGGGGACCACGAGCAGTACTTC.

This chain links TRBV6-1 with TRBJ1-6, with 9 nucleotides matching TRBD1. V lost 5 bases to trimming and J lost 10 bases; unmatched junction nucleotides: 6. CDR1 and CDR2 from the germline V gene are MNHNS and SASEGT. This CDR3 comprises 14 residues. The chain's CDR3 is CASSSGTGSSPLHF. The CDR3 coding sequence is TGTGCCAGCAGTTCCGGGACAGGGTCATCACCCCTCCACTTT.

The V and J genes are TRBV7-2 and TRBJ2-3; 11 bases agree with TRBD2. V shed 6 bases and J 1 base; nucleotides not matched to a gene: 3. The CDR3 runs to 15 residues. Germline CDR1 is SGHTA and CDR2 is FQGNSA. CDR3 DNA: TGTGCCAGCAGAAATAGCGGGAGGGGCACAGATACGCAGTATTTT. It yields the protein CASRNSGRGTDTQYF.

This rearrangement joins TRBV28 to TRBJ2-5; D call uncertain. V dropped 4 bases and J dropped 5 bases, with 11 bases sitting between them. The CDR3 length is 13 residues. Germline assignment: CDR1 MDHEN and CDR2 SYDVKM. CDR3 in DNA: TGTGCCAGCAGTTCCCGTAGCCTGGAGACCCAGTACTTC. The encoded protein is CASSSRSLETQYF.

This chain connects TRBV7-9 to TRBJ2-5, with 7 positions matching TRBD1. The CDR3 contains 15 residues. J gave up 3 bases and V 5 bases, and 9 bases lay outside the gene matches. Germline CDR1 is SEHNR and CDR2 is FQNEAQ (reference sequence). The CDR3 sequence: CASSGPTGLEETQYF. As DNA, the CDR3 is TGTGCCAGCAGCGGACCGACAGGGCTCGAAGAGACCCAGTACTTC.